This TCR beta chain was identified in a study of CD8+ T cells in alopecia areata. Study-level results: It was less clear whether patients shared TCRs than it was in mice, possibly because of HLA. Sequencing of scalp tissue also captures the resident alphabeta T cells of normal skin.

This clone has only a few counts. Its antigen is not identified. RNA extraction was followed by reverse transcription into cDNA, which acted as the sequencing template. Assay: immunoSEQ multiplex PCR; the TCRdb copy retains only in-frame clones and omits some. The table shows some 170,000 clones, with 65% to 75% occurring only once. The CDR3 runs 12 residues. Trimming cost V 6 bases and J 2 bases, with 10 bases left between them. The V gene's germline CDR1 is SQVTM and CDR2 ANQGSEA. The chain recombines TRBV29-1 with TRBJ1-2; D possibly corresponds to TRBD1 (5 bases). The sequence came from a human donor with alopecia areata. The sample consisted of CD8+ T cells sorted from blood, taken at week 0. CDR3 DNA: TGCAGCGTCGAGACAGAGAACTATGGCTACACCTTC. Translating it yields CSVETENYGYTF.